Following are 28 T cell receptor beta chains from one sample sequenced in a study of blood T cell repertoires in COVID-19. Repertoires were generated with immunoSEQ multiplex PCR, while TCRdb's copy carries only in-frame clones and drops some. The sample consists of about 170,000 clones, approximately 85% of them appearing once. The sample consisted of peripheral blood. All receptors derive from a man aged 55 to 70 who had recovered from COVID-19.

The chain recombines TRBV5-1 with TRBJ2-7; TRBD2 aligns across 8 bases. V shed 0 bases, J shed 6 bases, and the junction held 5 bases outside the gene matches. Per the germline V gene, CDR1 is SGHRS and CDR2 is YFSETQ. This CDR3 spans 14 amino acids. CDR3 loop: CASSLAAGVGEQYF. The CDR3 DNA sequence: TGCGCCAGCAGCTTGGCAGCGGGGGTTGGCGAGCAGTACTTC. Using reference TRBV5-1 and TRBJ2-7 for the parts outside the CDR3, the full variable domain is KAGVTQTPRYLIKTRGQQVTLSCSPISGHRSVSWYQQTPGQGLQFLFEYFSETQRNKGNFPGRFSGRQFSNSRSEMNVSTLELGDSALYLCASSLAAGVGEQYFGPGTRLTVT.

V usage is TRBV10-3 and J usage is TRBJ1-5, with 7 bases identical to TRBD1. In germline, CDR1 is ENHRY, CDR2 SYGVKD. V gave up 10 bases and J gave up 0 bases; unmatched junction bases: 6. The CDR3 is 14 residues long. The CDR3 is CATQGVPSNQPQHF. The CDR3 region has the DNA TGTGCCACTCAGGGGGTTCCTAGCAATCAGCCCCAGCATTTT.

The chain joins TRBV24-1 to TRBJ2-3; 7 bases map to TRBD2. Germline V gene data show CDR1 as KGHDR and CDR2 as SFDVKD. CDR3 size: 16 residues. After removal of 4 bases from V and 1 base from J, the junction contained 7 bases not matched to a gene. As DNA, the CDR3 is TGTGCCACCAGTGACTGGACCGCGGGGGGCACAGATACGCAGTATTTT. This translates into CATSDWTAGGTDTQYF.

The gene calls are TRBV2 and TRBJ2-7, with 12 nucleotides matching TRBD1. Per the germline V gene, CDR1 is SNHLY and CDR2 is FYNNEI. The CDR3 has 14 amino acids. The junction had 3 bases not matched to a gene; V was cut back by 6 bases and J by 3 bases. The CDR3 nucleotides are TGTGCCAGCAGCCGGGACAGGGGGCACTACGAGCAGTACTTC. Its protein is CASSRDRGHYEQYF.

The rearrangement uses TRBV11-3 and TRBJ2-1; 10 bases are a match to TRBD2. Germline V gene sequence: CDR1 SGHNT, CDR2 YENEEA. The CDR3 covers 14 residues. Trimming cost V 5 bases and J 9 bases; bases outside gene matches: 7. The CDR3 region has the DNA TGTGCCAGCAGCCCGCGGACTAGCGGTGGTGAGCAGTTCTTC. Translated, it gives CASSPRTSGGEQFF.

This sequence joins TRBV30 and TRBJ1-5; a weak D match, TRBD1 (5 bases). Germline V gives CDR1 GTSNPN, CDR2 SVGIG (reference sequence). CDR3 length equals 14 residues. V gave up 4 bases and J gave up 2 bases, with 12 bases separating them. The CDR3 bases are TGTGCCTGGACCGGGACTTCGGGCAATCAGCCCCAGCATTTT. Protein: CAWTGTSGNQPQHF.

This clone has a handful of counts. The CDR3 loop reads CASRNRQGGYEQYF. The CDR3 DNA follows: TGCGCCAGCCGGAACCGACAGGGGGGCTACGAGCAGTACTTC. The rearrangement uses TRBV5-1 and TRBJ2-7, with 9 bases aligning to TRBD1. Unmatched junction bases numbered 8, after V lost 7 bases and J lost 3 bases. Germline V CDR1 and CDR2: SGHRS, YFSETQ. The CDR3 consists of 14 residues.

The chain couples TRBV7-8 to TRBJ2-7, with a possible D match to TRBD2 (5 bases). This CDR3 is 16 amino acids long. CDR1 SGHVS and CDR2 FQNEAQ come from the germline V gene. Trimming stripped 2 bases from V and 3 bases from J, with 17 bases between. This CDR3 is CASSLSGRARIYEQYF. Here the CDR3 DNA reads TGTGCCAGCAGCTTATCGGGGAGAGCAAGAATCTACGAGCAGTACTTC.

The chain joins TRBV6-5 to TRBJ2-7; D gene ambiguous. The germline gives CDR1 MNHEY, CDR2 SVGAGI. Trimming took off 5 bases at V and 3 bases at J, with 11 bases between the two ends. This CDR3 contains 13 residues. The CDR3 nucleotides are TGTGCCAGCAGTAGAGAGATTGTCTACGAGCAGTACTTC. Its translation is CASSREIVYEQYF.

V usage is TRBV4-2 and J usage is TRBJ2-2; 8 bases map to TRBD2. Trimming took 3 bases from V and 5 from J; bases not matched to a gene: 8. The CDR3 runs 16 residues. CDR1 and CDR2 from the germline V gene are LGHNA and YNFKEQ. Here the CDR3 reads CASSQAGTSPTGELFF. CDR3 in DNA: TGTGCCAGCAGCCAGGCCGGGACTAGTCCAACCGGGGAGCTGTTTTTT.

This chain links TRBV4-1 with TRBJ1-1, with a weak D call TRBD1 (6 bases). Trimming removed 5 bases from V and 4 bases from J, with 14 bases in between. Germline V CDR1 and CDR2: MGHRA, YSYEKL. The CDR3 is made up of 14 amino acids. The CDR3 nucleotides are TGCGCCAGCAGCTTCCAAGGGGGAAGCACTGAAGCTTTCTTT. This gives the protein CASSFQGGSTEAFF.

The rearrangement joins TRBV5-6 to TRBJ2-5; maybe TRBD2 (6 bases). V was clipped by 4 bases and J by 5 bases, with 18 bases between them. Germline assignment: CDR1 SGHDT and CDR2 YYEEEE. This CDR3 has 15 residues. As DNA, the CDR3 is TGTGCCAGCAGCCCGTCCTGGGGGGTGTGGGAGACCCAGTACTTC. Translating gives CASSPSWGVWETQYF.

CDR3 amino acids: CASSGQGAGDTEAFF. For the CDR3, the DNA is TGTGCCAGCAGCGGACAGGGGGCCGGGGATACTGAAGCTTTCTTT. The V call is TRBV7-9, the J call TRBJ1-1, with 11 bases matching TRBD1. V shed 5 bases, J shed 5 bases, and the junction held 7 bases outside the gene matches. Germline loops: CDR1 SEHNR, CDR2 FQNEAQ (reference sequence). There are 15 residues in the CDR3.

As DNA, the CDR3 is TGTGCCAGCAGTCATACAGGGGACACTGAAGCTTTCTTT. It is translated as CASSHTGDTEAFF. The gene calls are TRBV7-3 and TRBJ1-1, with TRBD1 identical over 7 bases. V dropped 6 bases and J dropped 3; count of bases not matched to a gene: 4. This CDR3 region has 13 residues. Per germline, CDR1 SGHTA and CDR2 FQGTGA.

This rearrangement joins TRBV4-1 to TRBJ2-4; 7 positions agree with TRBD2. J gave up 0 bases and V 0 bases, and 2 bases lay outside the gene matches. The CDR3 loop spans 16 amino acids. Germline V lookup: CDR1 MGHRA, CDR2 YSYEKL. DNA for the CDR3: TGCGCCAGCAGCCAAGAGGGAGGGAGAGCCAAAAACATTCAGTACTTC. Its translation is CASSQEGGRAKNIQYF.

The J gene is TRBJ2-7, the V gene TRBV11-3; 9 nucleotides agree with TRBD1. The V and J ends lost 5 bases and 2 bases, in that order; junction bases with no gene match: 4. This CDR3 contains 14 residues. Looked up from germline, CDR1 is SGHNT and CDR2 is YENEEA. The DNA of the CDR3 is TGTGCCAGCAGCCTCGGGACAGGGACCTACGAGCAGTACTTC. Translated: CASSLGTGTYEQYF.

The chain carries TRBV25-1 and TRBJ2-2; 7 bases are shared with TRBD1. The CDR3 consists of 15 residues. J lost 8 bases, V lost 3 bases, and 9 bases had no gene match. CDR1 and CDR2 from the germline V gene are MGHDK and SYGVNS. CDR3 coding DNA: TGTGCCAGCAGTGATAGGGGGACAGCCCTGGGGGAGCTGTTTTTT. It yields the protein CASSDRGTALGELFF.

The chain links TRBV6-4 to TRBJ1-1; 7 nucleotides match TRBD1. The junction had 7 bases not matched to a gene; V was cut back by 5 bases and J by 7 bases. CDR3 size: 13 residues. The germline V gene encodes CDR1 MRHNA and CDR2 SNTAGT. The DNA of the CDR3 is TGTGCCAGCAGTCCAGGGGGGAGCCTTGAAGCTTTCTTT. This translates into CASSPGGSLEAFF.

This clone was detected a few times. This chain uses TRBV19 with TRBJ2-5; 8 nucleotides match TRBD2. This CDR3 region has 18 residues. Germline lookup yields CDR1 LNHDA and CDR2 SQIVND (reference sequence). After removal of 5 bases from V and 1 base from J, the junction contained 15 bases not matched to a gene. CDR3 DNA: TGTGCCAGTAGTCAGACCCTTTTTGGCGGGGGGTCCCAAGAGACCCAGTACTTC. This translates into CASSQTLFGGGSQETQYF.

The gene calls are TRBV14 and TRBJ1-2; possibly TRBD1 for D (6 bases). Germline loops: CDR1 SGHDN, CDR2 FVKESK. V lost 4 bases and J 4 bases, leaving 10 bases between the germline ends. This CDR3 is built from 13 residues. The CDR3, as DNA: TGTGCCAGCAGCCCCACAGGGAGCTATGGCTACACCTTC. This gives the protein CASSPTGSYGYTF.

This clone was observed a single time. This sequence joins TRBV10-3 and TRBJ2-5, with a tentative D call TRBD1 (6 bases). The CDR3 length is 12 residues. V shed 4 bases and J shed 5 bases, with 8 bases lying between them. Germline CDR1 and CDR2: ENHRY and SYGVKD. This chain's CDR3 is CAISAQGETQYF. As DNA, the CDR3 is TGTGCCATCAGTGCCCAGGGGGAGACCCAGTACTTC.

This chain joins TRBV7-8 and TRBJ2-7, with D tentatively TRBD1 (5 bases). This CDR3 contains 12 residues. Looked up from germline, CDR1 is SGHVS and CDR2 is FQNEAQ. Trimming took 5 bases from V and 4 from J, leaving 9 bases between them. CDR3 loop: CASSDQGYEQYF. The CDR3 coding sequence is TGTGCCAGCAGCGACCAGGGTTACGAGCAGTACTTC.

CDR3 protein: CASSPATGTISGNTIYF. For the CDR3, the DNA is TGTGCCAGCTCACCCGCGACAGGGACAATCTCTGGAAACACCATATATTTT. The chain employs TRBV18 and TRBJ1-3, with 7 bases matching TRBD1. The CDR3 runs 17 residues. The junction had 8 bases not matched to a gene; V was cut back by 3 bases and J by 0 bases. The germline CDR1 and CDR2 sequences are KGHSH and LQKENI.

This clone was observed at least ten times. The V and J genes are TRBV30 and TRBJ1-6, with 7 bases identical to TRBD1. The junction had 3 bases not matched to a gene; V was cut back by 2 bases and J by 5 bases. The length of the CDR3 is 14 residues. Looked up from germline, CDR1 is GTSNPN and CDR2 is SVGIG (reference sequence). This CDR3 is CAWSKGQDNSPLHF. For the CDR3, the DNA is TGTGCCTGGAGTAAAGGACAGGATAATTCACCCCTCCACTTT.

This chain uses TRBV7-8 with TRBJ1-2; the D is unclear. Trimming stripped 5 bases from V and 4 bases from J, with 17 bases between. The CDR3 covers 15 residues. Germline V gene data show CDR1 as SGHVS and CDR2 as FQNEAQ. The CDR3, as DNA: TGTGCCAGCAGCCTTCGCCAGGCGGGTCGCTATGGCTACACCTTC. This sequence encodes CASSLRQAGRYGYTF.

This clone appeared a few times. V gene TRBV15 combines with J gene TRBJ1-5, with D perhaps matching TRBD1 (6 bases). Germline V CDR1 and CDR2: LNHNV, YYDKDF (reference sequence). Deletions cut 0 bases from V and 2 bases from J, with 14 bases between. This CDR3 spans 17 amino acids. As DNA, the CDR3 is TGTGCCACCAGCAGAGACGCCTCAGGGGTTGGCAATCAGCCCCAGCATTTT. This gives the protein CATSRDASGVGNQPQHF.

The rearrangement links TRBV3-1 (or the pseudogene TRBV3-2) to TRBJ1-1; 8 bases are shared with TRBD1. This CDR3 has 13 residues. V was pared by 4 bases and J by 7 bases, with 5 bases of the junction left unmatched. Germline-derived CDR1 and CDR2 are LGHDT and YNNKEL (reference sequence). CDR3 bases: TGTGCCAGCAGCCGGGCGGGGACAGGTGAAGCTTTCTTT. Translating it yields CASSRAGTGEAFF.

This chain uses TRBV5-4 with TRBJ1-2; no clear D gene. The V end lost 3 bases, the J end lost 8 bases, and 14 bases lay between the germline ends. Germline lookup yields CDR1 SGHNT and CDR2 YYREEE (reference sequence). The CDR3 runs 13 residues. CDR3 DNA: TGTGCCAGCAGCTCGACTGAGGGATCCGGCTACACCTTC. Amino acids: CASSSTEGSGYTF.